This is a list of T cell receptor beta chains from one sample in a study of metastatic and nonmetastatic thyroid tumors. TCRdb ran MiXCR on the PCR reads. The sample carries approximately 30,000 clones, around 16% recorded once. Sequencing was carried out using blood. These receptors were obtained from a female donor with papillary thyroid cancer or a benign thyroid nodule (not recorded which). Some clones in this sample may be carry-over from other donors' samples. Each CDR3 is given with its conserved first and last residue. Each record gives: CDR3 DNA, CDR3 protein, D gene, J gene, V gene, clone size. A D gene is named only where the DNA matches it firmly. Only part of the rows carry a size: once, few, many, or a class if the clone is expanded.

CDR3nt: TGCGCCAGCAAGGGACAGGGGGCGGACGAGCAGTACTTC
CDR3aa: CASKGQGADEQYF
d_gene: TRBD1
j_gene: TRBJ2-7
v_gene: TRBV5-1
abundance: many

CDR3nt: TGTGCCAGCAGCCAAGCTGGCCTAGTGGGAGATACGCAGTATTTT
CDR3aa: CASSQAGLVGDTQYF
d_gene: .
j_gene: TRBJ2-3
v_gene: TRBV14
abundance: many

CDR3nt: TGTGCCAGCAGTGAAGTGGCGGGCGGCCACTATGGCTACACCTTC
CDR3aa: CASSEVAGGHYGYTF
d_gene: .
j_gene: TRBJ1-2
v_gene: TRBV6-1
abundance: many

CDR3nt: TGTGCCAGCAAACCAGGGGGCGGAGGGACCGGGGAGCTGTTTTTT
CDR3aa: CASKPGGGGTGELFF
d_gene: TRBD1
j_gene: TRBJ2-2
v_gene: TRBV12-3/TRBV12-4
abundance: few

CDR3nt: TGCAGTGCTAGAGAAAGGCTGGGGAACCAGCCCCAGCATTTT
CDR3aa: CSARERLGNQPQHF
d_gene: .
j_gene: TRBJ1-5
v_gene: TRBV20-1
abundance: .

CDR3nt: TGTGCCAGCAGCCCTACACTTTATCCCGGGACAGGGATTTCCAATGAGCAGTTCTTC
CDR3aa: CASSPTLYPGTGISNEQFF
d_gene: TRBD1
j_gene: TRBJ2-1
v_gene: TRBV13
abundance: many

CDR3nt: TGTGCCAGCAGCTACCAGCGGGAGTGGGGTGAGCAGTACTTC
CDR3aa: CASSYQREWGEQYF
d_gene: TRBD2
j_gene: TRBJ2-7
v_gene: TRBV7-9
abundance: .

CDR3nt: TGCGCCAGCAGCTACCGGACGGCAGGAGATACGCAGTATTTT
CDR3aa: CASSYRTAGDTQYF
d_gene: .
j_gene: TRBJ2-3
v_gene: TRBV5-1
abundance: many

CDR3nt: TGTGCCAGCAGCCAAGAGGACAGGTCCGGAAACACCATATATTTT
CDR3aa: CASSQEDRSGNTIYF
d_gene: TRBD1
j_gene: TRBJ1-3
v_gene: TRBV4-2
abundance: .

CDR3nt: TGTGCCAGCAGCTACCCCATTAGCGGGGGGGCCACCGGGGAGCTGTTTTTT
CDR3aa: CASSYPISGGATGELFF
d_gene: TRBD2
j_gene: TRBJ2-2
v_gene: TRBV7-6
abundance: .

CDR3nt: TGTGCCAGCAGCCACCGCGGACGGGTTGGCCCCAATGAGCAGTTCTTC
CDR3aa: CASSHRGRVGPNEQFF
d_gene: .
j_gene: TRBJ2-1
v_gene: TRBV6-1
abundance: .

CDR3nt: TGTGCCAGCGGGGCTATCGTCCGGGAGCTGTTTTTT
CDR3aa: CASGAIVRELFF
d_gene: .
j_gene: TRBJ2-2
v_gene: TRBV12-3/TRBV12-4
abundance: few

CDR3nt: TGTGCCAGCAGTCCGGGGACAAAGTATTCAACGATCCACTTT
CDR3aa: CASSPGTKYSTIHF
d_gene: .
j_gene: TRBJ1-6
v_gene: TRBV28
abundance: .

CDR3nt: TGTGCCAGCAGCTTAACCCCAGGGATTGAAGCTTTCTTT
CDR3aa: CASSLTPGIEAFF
d_gene: .
j_gene: TRBJ1-1
v_gene: TRBV7-3
abundance: many

CDR3nt: TGTGCCAGCAGCCCCGACACTAACTATGGCTACACCTTC
CDR3aa: CASSPDTNYGYTF
d_gene: .
j_gene: TRBJ1-2
v_gene: TRBV5-4
abundance: few

CDR3nt: TGTGCCAGCAGCTCCACTAGCGTGGTGGGGCAGTACTTC
CDR3aa: CASSSTSVVGQYF
d_gene: TRBD2
j_gene: TRBJ2-7
v_gene: TRBV5-4
abundance: many

CDR3nt: TGTGCCATCAGCTCAACAGGGGATGGCTACACCTTC
CDR3aa: CAISSTGDGYTF
d_gene: TRBD1
j_gene: TRBJ1-2
v_gene: TRBV5-6
abundance: .

CDR3nt: TGCAGTGCTTCGGACAGGGGTTCGGGCTCCTACGAGCAGTACTTC
CDR3aa: CSASDRGSGSYEQYF
d_gene: TRBD1
j_gene: TRBJ2-7
v_gene: TRBV20-1
abundance: .

CDR3nt: TGTGCCATCAGTGATAACGCCAGACTGTATGGCTACACCTTC
CDR3aa: CAISDNARLYGYTF
d_gene: .
j_gene: TRBJ1-2
v_gene: TRBV10-3
abundance: many

CDR3nt: TGTGCCAGCAGCTTAGAAGGAGGGGTCTCGTGTGGAGCTTTCTTT
CDR3aa: CASSLEGGVSCGAFF
d_gene: .
j_gene: TRBJ1-1
v_gene: TRBV11-2
abundance: once

CDR3nt: TGTGCCAGCAGTCCCCGTCGGGGCAATGAGCAGTTCTTC
CDR3aa: CASSPRRGNEQFF
d_gene: .
j_gene: TRBJ2-1
v_gene: TRBV12-3/TRBV12-4
abundance: many

CDR3nt: TGCGCCAGCAGCTGGTCCAGCTCCTACGAGCAGTACTTC
CDR3aa: CASSWSSSYEQYF
d_gene: .
j_gene: TRBJ2-7
v_gene: TRBV5-1
abundance: many

CDR3nt: TGTGCCAGCAGCTTGTGGGACAGAATCACAGATACGCAGTATTTT
CDR3aa: CASSLWDRITDTQYF
d_gene: TRBD1
j_gene: TRBJ2-3
v_gene: TRBV5-5
abundance: many

CDR3nt: TGCAGCGTCCTAGACAGTCTAGATTCACCCCTCCACTTT
CDR3aa: CSVLDSLDSPLHF
d_gene: .
j_gene: TRBJ1-6
v_gene: TRBV29-1
abundance: many

CDR3nt: TGTGCCAGCAGTTACTCCTGGACTAGCGGGGTAGACGAGCAGTACTTC
CDR3aa: CASSYSWTSGVDEQYF
d_gene: TRBD2
j_gene: TRBJ2-7
v_gene: TRBV6-5
abundance: many

CDR3nt: TGCAGTGCTAGAGAACACGACAATCAGCCCCAGCATTTT
CDR3aa: CSAREHDNQPQHF
d_gene: .
j_gene: TRBJ1-5
v_gene: TRBV20-1
abundance: many

CDR3nt: TGCGCCAGCAGCACCCGGACAGGGGGGAATTCACCCCTCCACTTT
CDR3aa: CASSTRTGGNSPLHF
d_gene: TRBD1
j_gene: TRBJ1-6
v_gene: TRBV5-1
abundance: .

CDR3nt: TGTGCCATCAGTGCCGGGGCAATGAACACTGAAGCTTTCTTT
CDR3aa: CAISAGAMNTEAFF
d_gene: .
j_gene: TRBJ1-1
v_gene: TRBV10-3
abundance: .

CDR3nt: TGTGCCAGCAGCCGGGCCGACAGCTATAGCAATCAGCCCCAGCATTTT
CDR3aa: CASSRADSYSNQPQHF
d_gene: .
j_gene: TRBJ1-5
v_gene: TRBV6-1
abundance: few